The text below deals with one TCR beta chain. This record belongs to a study of CDR3 diversity in severe acne. The CDR3 sequence is 15 residues long. In germline, CDR1 is LNHNV, CDR2 YYDKDF (reference sequence). J lost 4 bases, V lost 5 bases, and 7 bases had no gene match. TCRdb reprocessed the PCR reads with MiXCR, giving one entry per CDR3 protein. Of tens of thousands of distinct CDR3 sequences in the sample, approximately 49% were seen once. Sequencing was carried out using blood. The TCR originated in a male donor with severe acne vulgaris. The chain carries TRBV15 and TRBJ1-5; 8 bases match TRBD1. CDR3 nucleotide sequence: TGTGCCACCAGCGTACCCGGGACAGGAAATCAGCCCCAGCATTTT. The encoded protein is CATSVPGTGNQPQHF.